The 19 T cell receptor beta chains presented below share a single source sample, sequenced in a study of CD8 T cells in ankylosing spondylitis. Whole-study results and caveats: For ankylosing spondylitis blood, a TCR beta motif of 7 or 8 highly homologous variants appeared characteristic.

Antigens for these TCRs are unknown. TCRdb independently ran MiXCR on the 5' RACE reads; one entry per CDR3 protein. Found here are a few hundred thousand distinct CDR3 sequences, 15% to 20% of them singletons; the top ten hold about 42%. Sequenced input: blood, either unsorted or a sorted T cell fraction (not recorded which). Receptors were obtained from a male donor with ankylosing spondylitis.

This clonotype was observed a handful of times. V gene TRBV20-1 combines with J gene TRBJ1-1, with D possibly TRBD1 on 6 matching bases. In germline, CDR1 is DFQATT, CDR2 SNEGSKA (reference sequence). The V end was cut by 5 bases, the J end by 4 bases, with 14 bases between. The CDR3 runs to 13 residues. The CDR3 loop reads CSADLSGVTEAFF. CDR3 nucleotide sequence: TGCAGTGCTGACCTGTCAGGGGTCACTGAAGCTTTCTTT.

This rearrangement joins TRBV12-3 or TRBV12-4 to TRBJ1-5; perhaps TRBD1 as D (6 bases). The V and J ends lost 6 bases and 1 base respectively, with 16 bases between them. CDR3 size: 16 residues. CDR3 protein: CASSPWGAGSNQPQHF. The CDR3 nucleotides are TGTGCCAGCAGCCCCTGGGGGGCAGGGAGCAATCAGCCCCAGCATTTT.

The chain is built from TRBV9 and TRBJ2-1; 16 bases map to TRBD2. In germline, CDR1 is SGDLS, CDR2 YYNGEE. V lost 3 bases, J lost 8 bases, and 11 bases stayed unmatched. This CDR3 contains 18 residues. CDR3 in amino acids: CASSETGLAGGPGDEQFF. The CDR3 DNA is TGTGCCAGCAGCGAAACGGGACTAGCGGGAGGGCCGGGGGATGAGCAGTTCTTC.

The V call is TRBV6-1, the J call TRBJ2-3; 11 nucleotides line up with TRBD2. CDR3 size: 17 residues. V lost 6 bases and J lost 2; bases outside the gene matches: 10. Germline CDR1 is MNHNS and CDR2 is SASEGT. CDR3 in amino acids: CASSLTSGGYPTDTQYF. As DNA, the CDR3 is TGTGCCAGCAGCCTCACTAGCGGGGGTTACCCCACAGATACGCAGTATTTT.

This clonotype has more than one count but fewer than ten. The genes are TRBV7-8 and TRBJ1-5; D is ambiguous. Germline V gene sequence: CDR1 SGHVS, CDR2 FQNEAQ. The CDR3 spans 14 residues. Trimming removed 6 bases from V and 2 bases from J, with 11 bases in between. The CDR3 loop is CASSLLWGNQPQHF. Written as DNA, the CDR3 is TGTGCCAGCAGTCTCCTCTGGGGCAATCAGCCCCAGCATTTT.

This clonotype was seen a few times. The rearrangement joins TRBV4-2 to TRBJ2-3; perhaps TRBD2 as D (5 bases). V was shortened by 1 base and J by 2 bases, with 16 bases between the two germline ends. The CDR3 has 17 residues. Per germline, CDR1 LGHNA and CDR2 YNFKEQ. CDR3 DNA: TGTGCCAGCAGCCAAGTGGGTGCCGGACTCAACACAGATACGCAGTATTTT. Translated: CASSQVGAGLNTDTQYF.

The chain couples TRBV7-2 to TRBJ2-5; possible D gene TRBD2, 7 bases. The V end lost 0 bases, the J end lost 4 bases, and 15 bases lay between the germline ends. Germline lookup yields CDR1 SGHTA and CDR2 FQGNSA. This CDR3 comprises 16 residues. Here the CDR3 reads CASSLAGRGTLETQYF. Here the CDR3 DNA reads TGTGCCAGCAGCTTAGCTGGGAGGGGGACATTAGAGACCCAGTACTTC.

This clonotype was seen more than once but under ten times. This sequence joins TRBV29-1 and TRBJ2-3; no definite D call. The V gene lost 5 bases and the J gene lost 4 bases, with 10 bases spanning the gap. The CDR3 is 12 amino acids. CDR1 and CDR2 from the germline V gene are SQVTM and ANQGSEA. This CDR3 is CSVLSGPDTQYF. As DNA, the CDR3 is TGCAGCGTTTTAAGTGGCCCAGATACGCAGTATTTT.

This clonotype came up a few times. The V and J genes are TRBV7-9 and TRBJ2-5; TRBD2 aligns across 7 bases. V gave up 5 bases and J gave up 2 bases; unmatched junction bases: 5. Germline CDR1 and CDR2: SEHNR and FQNEAQ (reference sequence). The CDR3 contains 14 residues. CDR3 in amino acids: CASSTSSGQETQYF. The DNA for the CDR3 is TGTGCCAGCAGCACCTCTAGCGGACAAGAGACCCAGTACTTC.

This clonotype was picked up a small number of times. The CDR3 DNA sequence: TGTGCCAGCAAAGGGACTGGGCCGTCCTACGAGCAGTACTTC. Amino acid sequence: CASKGTGPSYEQYF. This chain uses TRBV27 with TRBJ2-7; TRBD2 might be the D (6 bases). Germline V lookup: CDR1 MNHEY, CDR2 SMNVEV (reference sequence). V was shortened by 7 bases and J by 1 base, with 14 bases between the two germline ends. This CDR3 contains 14 residues.

J is TRBJ2-1 and V is TRBV27, with 13 bases matching TRBD2. The CDR3 is made up of 15 amino acids. Germline V gene sequence: CDR1 MNHEY, CDR2 SMNVEV (reference sequence). J gave up 7 bases and V 3 bases, and 3 bases lay outside the gene matches. The DNA of the CDR3 is TGTGCCAGCAGTTTCGGACTAGCGGGAGAAAATGAGCAGTTCTTC. Amino acid sequence: CASSFGLAGENEQFF.

This chain joins TRBV7-2 and TRBJ2-7, with a weak D call TRBD2 (5 bases). V was clipped by 4 bases and J by 0 bases, with 13 bases between them. Germline assignment: CDR1 SGHTA and CDR2 FQGNSA. The CDR3 extends over 15 amino acids. CDR3 sequence reads: CASSSMLGSSYEQYF. The CDR3 DNA reads TGTGCCAGCAGCTCGATGCTAGGGAGCTCCTACGAGCAGTACTTC.

The chain uses TRBV11-2 and TRBJ2-3; 7 bases line up with TRBD2. V shed 6 bases, J shed 1 base, and the junction held 4 bases outside the gene matches. Germline V gene data show CDR1 as SGHAT and CDR2 as FQNNGV. This CDR3 is built from 14 residues. The CDR3 reads CASRSGTGTDTQYF. The CDR3 DNA sequence: TGTGCCAGCAGGAGCGGGACCGGCACAGATACGCAGTATTTT.

The V and J genes are TRBV27 and TRBJ2-3; 9 nucleotides match TRBD2. The J segment lost 2 bases and the V segment lost 5 bases, leaving 8 bases of the junction unmatched. The germline V gene has CDR1 MNHEY and CDR2 SMNVEV (reference sequence). CDR3 size: 16 residues. The CDR3 here is CASSPQGLAFTDTQYF. CDR3 DNA: TGTGCCAGCAGTCCCCAAGGACTAGCGTTCACAGATACGCAGTATTTT.

The chain links TRBV18 to TRBJ2-1; D tentatively reads TRBD1 or TRBD2 (5 bases each). The CDR3 has 14 amino acids. The V gene's germline CDR1 is KGHSH and CDR2 LQKENI. V lost 1 base, J lost 6 bases, and 10 bases lay in between. The CDR3 DNA reads TGTGCCAGCTCACCACTCGACGGGACCAATGAGCAGTTCTTC. The encoded protein is CASSPLDGTNEQFF.

Ten or more counts support this clonotype. The genes are TRBV3-1 and TRBJ2-1, with 10 positions matching TRBD2. The CDR3 contains 15 residues. Trimming took 5 bases from V and 2 from J; bases not matched to a gene: 3. Germline V gene data show CDR1 as LGHDT and CDR2 as YNNKEL (reference sequence). The chain's CDR3 is CASSSGLAAYNEQFF. CDR3 bases: TGTGCCAGCAGCTCCGGACTAGCGGCCTACAATGAGCAGTTCTTC.

This clonotype has only a few counts. The CDR3 DNA reads TGTGCCAGCAGCCGCCACCGGGACAGGGGGCTTCATCAGCCCCAGCATTTT. This encodes CASSRHRDRGLHQPQHF. The chain employs TRBV14 and TRBJ1-5; 12 bases fit TRBD1. After removal of 4 bases from V and 5 bases from J, the junction contained 9 bases not matched to a gene. Germline V gives CDR1 SGHDN, CDR2 FVKESK. CDR3 length: 17 amino acids.

This clonotype occurred a few times. The V call is TRBV7-9, the J call TRBJ2-1; 8 nucleotides agree with TRBD2. V was pared by 1 base and J by 3 bases, with 5 bases of the junction left unmatched. CDR1 and CDR2 (germline): SEHNR, FQNEAQ (reference sequence). The CDR3 has 16 residues. The CDR3 loop reads CASSLGGREDYNEQFF. CDR3 nucleotides: TGTGCCAGCAGCTTAGGGGGGCGGGAGGACTACAATGAGCAGTTCTTC.

V usage is TRBV3-1 and J usage is TRBJ1-3, with D possibly being TRBD1 (6 bases). In germline, CDR1 is LGHDT, CDR2 YNNKEL (reference sequence). The CDR3 extends over 15 amino acids. V was pared by 0 bases and J by 0 bases, with 6 bases between. CDR3 protein: CASSQEGGSGNTIYF. CDR3 DNA: TGTGCCAGCAGCCAAGAAGGGGGCTCTGGAAACACCATATATTTT.